The 2 T cell receptor beta chains below come from one sample, sequenced in a study of vaccination effects on CD4 cells after COVID-19. ViraFEST used viral peptide pools to expand antigen-specific CD4+ T cells before sequencing. Following 10 days of culture, CD4+ T cells were isolated. These receptors are not linked to any known antigen. Method: immunoSEQ multiplex PCR; TCRdb's copy keeps in-frame clones and lacks some. This sample carries tens of thousands of clones, roughly 73% of them seen once, and the ten largest clones take approximately 10%. The specimen was CD4+ T cells from PBMCs cultured with HCoV-229E spike peptides, collected before COVID-19 vaccination. The receptors here all came from a human donor who received a COVID-19 vaccine.

This chain uses TRBV11-2 with TRBJ2-1; TRBD2 matches 13 bases. After removal of 5 bases from V and 5 bases from J, the junction contained 15 bases not matched to a gene. There are 19 residues in the CDR3. Germline-derived CDR1 and CDR2 are SGHAT and FQNNGV. CDR3 protein: CASSRGGTSGGAVHNEQFF. The DNA of the CDR3 is TGTGCCAGCAGCCGCGGAGGAACTAGCGGGGGGGCCGTCCACAATGAGCAGTTCTTC. Together with reference TRBV11-2 and TRBJ2-1, the CDR3 gives the full variable domain: EAGVAQSPRYKIIEKRQSVAFWCNPISGHATLYWYQQILGQGPKLLIQFQNNGVVDDSQLPKDRFSAERLKGVDSTLKIQPAKLEDSAVYLCASSRGGTSGGAVHNEQFFGPGTRLTVL.

This sequence joins TRBV2 and TRBJ2-5; 10 bases map to TRBD2. CDR3 length: 13 amino acids. Germline V gene lookup returns CDR1 SNHLY and CDR2 FYNNEI. V was clipped by 8 bases and J by 5 bases; unmatched bases: 5. In DNA, the CDR3 is TGTGCCAGCGGGAGCGGGGGGGCCGAGACCCAGTACTTC. Encoded protein: CASGSGGAETQYF.